The present T cell receptor beta chain was sequenced within a study of vaccination effects on CD4 cells after COVID-19. Trimming at V came to 3 bases and at J to 0 bases, leaving 3 bases not matched to a gene. Germline CDR1 SQVTM, CDR2 ANQGSEA. The CDR3 length is 14 residues. This clone was counted a few times. The antigen is not known. Libraries were prepared by immunoSEQ multiplex PCR; TCRdb keeps only in-frame clonotypes and omits some of them. Among approximately 74,000 clones listed, around 79% were seen once. The ViraFEST assay expanded antigen-specific CD4+ T cells with viral peptide pools before sequencing. Upon completion of more than eight days in culture, CD4+ T cells were isolated. Nucleocapsid antibodies stayed negative before and after vaccination, showing no earlier SARS-CoV-2 infection. Researchers swapped half the medium for IL-2 medium on both days 3 and 7.

The chain employs TRBV29-1 and TRBJ2-3; 7 bases map to TRBD1. The receptor was derived from a human donor who received a COVID-19 vaccine. Source: CD4+ T cells from PBMCs cultured with HCoV-NL63 spike peptides, taken before COVID-19 vaccination. CDR3 loop: CSVDEGASTDTQYF. CDR3 sequence (DNA): TGCAGCGTTGACGAGGGGGCGAGCACAGATACGCAGTATTTT.